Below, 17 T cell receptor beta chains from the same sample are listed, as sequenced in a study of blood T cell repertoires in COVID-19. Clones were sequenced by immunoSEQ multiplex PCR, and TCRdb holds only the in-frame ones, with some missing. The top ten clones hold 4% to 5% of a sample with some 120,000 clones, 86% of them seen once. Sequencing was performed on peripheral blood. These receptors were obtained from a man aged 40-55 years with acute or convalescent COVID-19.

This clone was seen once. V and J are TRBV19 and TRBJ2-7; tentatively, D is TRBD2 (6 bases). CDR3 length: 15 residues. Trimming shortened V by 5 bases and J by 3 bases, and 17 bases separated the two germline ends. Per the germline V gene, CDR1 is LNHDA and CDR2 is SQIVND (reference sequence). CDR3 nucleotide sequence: TGTGCCAGTAGTTCCATCGGCGGGGAGAGCTACGAGCAGTACTTC. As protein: CASSSIGGESYEQYF.

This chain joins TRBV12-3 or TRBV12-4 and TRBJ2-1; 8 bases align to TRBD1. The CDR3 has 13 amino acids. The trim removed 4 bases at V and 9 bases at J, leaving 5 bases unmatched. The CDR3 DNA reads TGTGCCAGCAGTTCAACAGGGGGGAGTGAGCAGTTCTTC. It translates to CASSSTGGSEQFF.

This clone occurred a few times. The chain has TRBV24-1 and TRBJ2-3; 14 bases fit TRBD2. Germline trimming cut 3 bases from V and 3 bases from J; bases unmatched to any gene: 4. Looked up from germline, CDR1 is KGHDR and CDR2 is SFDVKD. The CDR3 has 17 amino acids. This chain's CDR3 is CATSDLGTSGSTDTQYF. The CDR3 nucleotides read TGTGCCACCAGTGATCTCGGGACTAGCGGGAGTACAGATACGCAGTATTTT.

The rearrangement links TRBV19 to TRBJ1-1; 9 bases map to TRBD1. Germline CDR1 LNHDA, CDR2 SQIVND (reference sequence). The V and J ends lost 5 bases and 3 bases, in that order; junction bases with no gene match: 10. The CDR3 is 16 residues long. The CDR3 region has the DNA TGTGCCAGTAGTGCTCGGGACAGGGTGGACGACACTGAAGCTTTCTTT. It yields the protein CASSARDRVDDTEAFF.

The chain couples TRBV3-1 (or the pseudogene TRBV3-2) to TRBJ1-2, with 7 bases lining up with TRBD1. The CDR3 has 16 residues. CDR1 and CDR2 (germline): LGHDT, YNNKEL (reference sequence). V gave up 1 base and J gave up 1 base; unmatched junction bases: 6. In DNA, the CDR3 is TGTGCCAGCAGCCAAGGGAAAGGACAGGTTAACTATGGCTACACCTTC. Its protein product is CASSQGKGQVNYGYTF.

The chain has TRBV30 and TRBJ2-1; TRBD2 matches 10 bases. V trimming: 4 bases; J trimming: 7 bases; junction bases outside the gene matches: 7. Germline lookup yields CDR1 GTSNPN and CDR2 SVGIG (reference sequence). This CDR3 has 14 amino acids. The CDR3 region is CAWMPSGSINEQFF. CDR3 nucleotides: TGTGCCTGGATGCCTAGCGGGAGTATAAATGAGCAGTTCTTC.

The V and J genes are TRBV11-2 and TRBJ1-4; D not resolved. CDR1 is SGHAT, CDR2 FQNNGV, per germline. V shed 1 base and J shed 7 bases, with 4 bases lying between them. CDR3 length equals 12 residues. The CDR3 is CASSLVAEKLFF. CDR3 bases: TGTGCCAGCAGCTTAGTGGCTGAAAAACTGTTTTTT.

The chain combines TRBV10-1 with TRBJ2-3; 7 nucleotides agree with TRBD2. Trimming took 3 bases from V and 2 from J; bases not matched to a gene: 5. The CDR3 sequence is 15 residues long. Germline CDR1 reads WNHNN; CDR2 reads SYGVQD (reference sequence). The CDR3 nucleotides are TGCGCCAGCAGTGACCCTAGCGGACCCACAGATACGCAGTATTTT. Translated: CASSDPSGPTDTQYF.

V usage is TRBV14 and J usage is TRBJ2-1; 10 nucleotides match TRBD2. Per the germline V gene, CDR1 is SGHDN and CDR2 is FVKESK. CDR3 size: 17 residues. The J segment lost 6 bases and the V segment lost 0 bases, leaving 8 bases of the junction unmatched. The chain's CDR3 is CASSQELAGNGGNEQFF. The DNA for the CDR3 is TGTGCCAGCAGCCAAGAACTAGCGGGAAATGGCGGCAATGAGCAGTTCTTC.

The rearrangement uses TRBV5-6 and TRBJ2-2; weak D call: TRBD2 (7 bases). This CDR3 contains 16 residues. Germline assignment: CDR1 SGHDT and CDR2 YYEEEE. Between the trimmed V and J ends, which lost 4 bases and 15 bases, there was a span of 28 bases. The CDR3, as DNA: TGTGCCAGCAGCCCCCCCCTAGCCGGGGGGCACGGGTTGATGTTTTTT. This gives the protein CASSPPLAGGHGLMFF.

The CDR3 here is CASSPPLSKTQYF. As DNA, the CDR3 is TGTGCCAGCTCACCACCGTTAAGCAAGACCCAGTACTTC. The V call is TRBV18, the J call TRBJ2-5, with D uncertain. Germline CDR1 KGHSH, CDR2 LQKENI. The CDR3 extends over 13 amino acids. The V end lost 0 bases, the J end lost 6 bases, and 8 bases lay between the germline ends.

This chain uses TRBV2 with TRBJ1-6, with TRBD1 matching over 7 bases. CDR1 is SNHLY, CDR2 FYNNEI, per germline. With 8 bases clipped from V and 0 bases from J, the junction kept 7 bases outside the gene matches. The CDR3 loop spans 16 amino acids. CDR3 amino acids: CASGGQLSSYNSPLHF. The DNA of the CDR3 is TGTGCCAGCGGGGGACAGTTGAGCTCCTATAATTCACCCCTCCACTTT.

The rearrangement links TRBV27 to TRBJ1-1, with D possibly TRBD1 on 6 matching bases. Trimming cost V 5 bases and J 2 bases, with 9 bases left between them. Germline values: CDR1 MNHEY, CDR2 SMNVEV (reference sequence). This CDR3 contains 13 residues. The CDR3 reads CASSKDRNTEAFF. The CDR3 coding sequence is TGTGCCAGCAGTAAGGACAGAAACACTGAAGCTTTCTTT.

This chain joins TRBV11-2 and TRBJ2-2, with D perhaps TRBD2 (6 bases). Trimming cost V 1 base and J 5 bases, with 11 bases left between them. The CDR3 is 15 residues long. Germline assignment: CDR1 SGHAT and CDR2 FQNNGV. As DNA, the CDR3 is TGTGCCAGCAGCTTAGTCGGGGGTTGGACCGGGGAGCTGTTTTTT. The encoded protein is CASSLVGGWTGELFF. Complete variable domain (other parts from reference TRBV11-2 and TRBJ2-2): EAGVAQSPRYKIIEKRQSVAFWCNPISGHATLYWYQQILGQGPKLLIQFQNNGVVDDSQLPKDRFSAERLKGVDSTLKIQPAKLEDSAVYLCASSLVGGWTGELFFGEGSRLTVL.

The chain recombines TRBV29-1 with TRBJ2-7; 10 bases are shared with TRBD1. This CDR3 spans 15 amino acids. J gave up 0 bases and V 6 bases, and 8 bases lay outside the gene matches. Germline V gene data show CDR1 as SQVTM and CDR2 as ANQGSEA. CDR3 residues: CSVNPGTGASYEQYF. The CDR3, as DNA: TGCAGCGTCAACCCCGGGACAGGGGCCTCCTACGAGCAGTACTTC.

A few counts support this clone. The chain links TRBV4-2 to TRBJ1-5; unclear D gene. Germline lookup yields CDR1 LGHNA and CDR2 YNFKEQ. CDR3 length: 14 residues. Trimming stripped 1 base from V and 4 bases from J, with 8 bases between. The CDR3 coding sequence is TGTGCCAGCAGCCAAGTAAGAGGAAATCAGCCCCAGCATTTT. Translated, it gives CASSQVRGNQPQHF.

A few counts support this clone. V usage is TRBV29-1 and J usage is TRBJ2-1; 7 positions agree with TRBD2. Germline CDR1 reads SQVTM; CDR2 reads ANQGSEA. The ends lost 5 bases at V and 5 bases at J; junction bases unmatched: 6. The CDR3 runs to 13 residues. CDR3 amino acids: CSVQGEGHNEQFF. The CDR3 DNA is TGCAGCGTTCAAGGGGAGGGGCACAATGAGCAGTTCTTC.